This T cell receptor (beta chain) was documented in a study of CD8 T cell repertoires and HIV-1 epitope variants. Study-wide context: Cultures ran about ten days, with IL-2, IL-7 and IL-15 added on days 3 and 7. 1M T cells were kept uncultured as a baseline. Study-wide findings and caveats: Of eight to ten antigen-specific beta clonotypes, about six appeared to cross-react with escape variants.

Assay: immunoSEQ multiplex PCR; the TCRdb copy retains only in-frame clones and omits some. The sample lists roughly 100,000 clones, just under 75% seen once, with under 30% in the top ten. With respect to this clone: Its antigen remains unknown.

This CDR3 spans 15 amino acids. CDR1 SNHLY and CDR2 FYNNEI come from the germline V gene. The V end lost 8 bases, the J end lost 1 base, and 14 bases lay between the germline ends. The chain combines TRBV2 with TRBJ2-2; D is possibly TRBD2 (9 bases). Sequencing input: uncultured baseline CD8+ T cells from peripheral blood mononuclear cells (PBMCs). The sequence was obtained from a male donor with HIV. The CDR3 sequence is CASLAGTGNTGELFF. The CDR3 nucleotides are TGTGCCAGCCTAGCGGGGACAGGGAACACCGGGGAGCTGTTTTTT.